These 8 T cell receptor beta chains were sequenced from one sample in a study of blood T cells in healthy people across ages. Together with a sample-barcoded 5' primer, a J-beta primer mix was included in a second PCR lasting about 7 to 12 cycles. One entry per CDR3 protein results from TCRdb running MiXCR on the 5' RACE reads. This sample carries about 760,000 distinct CDR3 sequences, approximately 25% of them seen once, and the ten largest clones take 9.4%. This same sample was also taken into another study, of T cells of mothers and their children.

Sequenced material: blood. The receptors originated from a boy aged 10-17 years in good health.

The chain employs TRBV7-9 and TRBJ2-5, with 9 bases lining up with TRBD2. Germline CDR1 reads SEHNR; CDR2 reads FQNEAQ (reference sequence). CDR3 length equals 15 residues. V trimming: 5 bases; J trimming: 2 bases; junction bases outside the gene matches: 6. The CDR3 loop reads CASSNGLAKQETQYF. The CDR3 DNA follows: TGTGCCAGCAGCAATGGACTAGCGAAACAAGAGACCCAGTACTTC.

In regard to this clonotype: Germline is not matched at one junction end, which may reflect a read error. J is TRBJ1-4 and V is TRBV6-1; TRBD1 matches 8 bases. This CDR3 spans 13 amino acids. Germline CDR1 is MNHNS and CDR2 is SASEGT. CDR3 DNA sequence: TGTGCCAGCAGTCCAGGGGGCATTGAAAAATTGTTTTTT. Translation: CASSPGGIEKLFF.

The sample holds a few counts of this clonotype. This chain connects TRBV6-2 or TRBV6-3 to TRBJ2-5; D might be TRBD2 (5 bases). The germline V and J ends were trimmed by 6 bases and 4 bases, with 18 bases remaining between them. The CDR3 is 15 residues long. CDR1 and CDR2 from the germline V gene are MNHEY and SVGEGT. DNA for the CDR3: TGTGCCAGCAGCCCGAGGGTATCGGGTGGAGAGACCCAGTACTTC. Translated, it gives CASSPRVSGGETQYF.

The rearrangement uses TRBV5-1 and TRBJ1-1; D possibly corresponds to TRBD1 (5 bases). The germline V gene encodes CDR1 SGHRS and CDR2 YFSETQ. The CDR3 runs to 17 residues. Trimming shortened V by 4 bases and J by 4 bases, and 23 bases separated the two germline ends. CDR3 DNA sequence: TGCGCCAGCAGCCACGACAGTACCGGGGTGTCAGGCACTGAAGCTTTCTTT. Translated, it gives CASSHDSTGVSGTEAFF.

This clonotype has more than one count but fewer than ten. The rearrangement uses TRBV6-1 and TRBJ1-2; the D is unclear. The germline V gene has CDR1 MNHNS and CDR2 SASEGT. CDR3 size: 11 residues. V gave up 10 bases and J gave up 4 bases, with 10 bases separating them. The CDR3 DNA follows: TGTGCCACCCTGCACAGCTATGGCTACACCTTC. Translated, it gives CATLHSYGYTF.

V and J are TRBV29-1 and TRBJ2-1, with TRBD2 matching over 14 bases. Germline lookup yields CDR1 SQVTM and CDR2 ANQGSEA. J was trimmed by 10 bases and V by 3 bases; bases with no gene match: 8. The CDR3 contains 15 residues. The CDR3 loop reads CSVDRLGLAGDEQFF. The CDR3 DNA reads TGCAGCGTTGATAGATTGGGACTAGCGGGAGACGAGCAGTTCTTC.

A few counts support this clonotype. The junction departs from the called germline gene at one end, perhaps through a read error. V is TRBV6-1 and J is TRBJ2-5; 8 bases map to TRBD2. The end of the DNA is better explained by TRBJ2-1, so the J call may be wrong. CDR3 size: 16 residues. The germline V gene has CDR1 MNHNS and CDR2 SASEGT. The CDR3: CASIELGSGIYDEQFF. The CDR3 bases are TGTGCCAGCATCGAACTGGGTAGCGGGATCTACGATGAGCAGTTCTTC.

V gene TRBV4-1 combines with J gene TRBJ2-2; unclear D gene. Germline CDR1 and CDR2: MGHRA and YSYEKL. V was trimmed by 3 bases and J by 6 bases, leaving 11 bases between them. This CDR3 spans 14 amino acids. The CDR3 sequence is CASSQEDGAGELFF. The DNA for the CDR3 is TGCGCCAGCAGCCAGGAAGATGGGGCCGGGGAGCTGTTTTTT.